These T cell receptor beta chains were read from a single sample in a study of T-cell memory formation after mild COVID-19. TCRdb reanalysed the 5' RACE reads using MiXCR and keeps one entry per CDR3 protein. Of roughly 400,000 distinct CDR3 sequences in the sample, more than 15% were seen once. The material sequenced was PBMCs or a T cell subset sorted from them (not recorded which). The receptors were gathered from a man aged 18 to 35 who had mild COVID-19 (a few samples of this study predate the infection). Cell type and time point are not known. CDR3s include the opening cysteine and the closing phenylalanine or tryptophan. The D gene is left open where the match is weak. Not all rows give a size; the values are once, few, many and, for expanded clones, a class.

d_gene: -
abundance: -
v_gene: TRBV5-1
j_gene: TRBJ2-5
len: 13
CDR3aa: CASSFGLEETQYF
CDR3nt: TGCGCCAGCAGCTTCGGGCTCGAGGAGACCCAGTACTTC

d_gene: -
abundance: few
v_gene: TRBV20-1
j_gene: TRBJ1-4
len: 15
CDR3aa: CSARERGHGNEKLFF
CDR3nt: TGCAGTGCTAGAGAAAGGGGACACGGTAATGAAAAACTGTTTTTT

d_gene: TRBD1
abundance: few
v_gene: TRBV5-6
j_gene: TRBJ1-1
len: 17
CDR3aa: CASSQTWTGPVGTEAFF
CDR3nt: TGTGCCAGCAGCCAAACCTGGACAGGGCCGGTGGGCACTGAAGCTTTCTTT

d_gene: -
abundance: -
v_gene: TRBV6-4
j_gene: TRBJ2-2
len: 18
CDR3aa: CASSPVTRPIANTGELFF
CDR3nt: TGTGCCAGCAGTCCTGTTACGCGACCGATTGCTAACACCGGGGAGCTGTTTTTT

d_gene: TRBD1
abundance: few
v_gene: TRBV18
j_gene: TRBJ1-1
len: 15
CDR3aa: CASSHNPGQLTEAFF
CDR3nt: TGTGCCAGCTCACACAACCCGGGACAGCTCACTGAAGCTTTCTTT

d_gene: TRBD2
abundance: -
v_gene: TRBV29-1
j_gene: TRBJ2-7
len: 15
CDR3aa: CSVLKLAGISYEQYF
CDR3nt: TGCAGCGTTCTCAAATTAGCGGGAATCTCCTACGAGCAGTACTTC

d_gene: -
abundance: -
v_gene: TRBV29-1
j_gene: TRBJ1-1
len: 12
CDR3aa: CSVEQGGTEAFF
CDR3nt: TGCAGCGTTGAGCAGGGTGGCACTGAAGCTTTCTTT

d_gene: -
abundance: few
v_gene: TRBV6-4
j_gene: TRBJ2-2
len: 12
CDR3aa: CASSQRSGELFF
CDR3nt: TGTGCCAGCAGCCAGCGGTCCGGGGAGCTGTTTTTT

d_gene: -
abundance: few
v_gene: TRBV28
j_gene: TRBJ1-5
len: 14
CDR3aa: CASVPGATNQPQHF
CDR3nt: TGTGCCAGCGTGCCGGGGGCGACCAATCAGCCCCAGCATTTT

d_gene: -
abundance: many
v_gene: TRBV5-1
j_gene: TRBJ2-5
len: 14
CDR3aa: CASSYGTNQETQYF
CDR3nt: TGCGCCAGCAGCTACGGGACAAACCAAGAGACCCAGTACTTC

d_gene: -
abundance: -
v_gene: TRBV5-1
j_gene: TRBJ2-5
len: 14
CDR3aa: CASSLLTAQETQYF
CDR3nt: TGCGCCAGCAGCCTGCTTACAGCACAAGAGACCCAGTACTTC

d_gene: -
abundance: few
v_gene: TRBV5-6
j_gene: TRBJ2-5
len: 14
CDR3aa: CASSTGITLETQYF
CDR3nt: TGTGCCAGCAGTACAGGGATTACGTTAGAGACCCAGTACTTC

d_gene: -
abundance: few
v_gene: TRBV6-6
j_gene: TRBJ2-7
len: 14
CDR3aa: CASSRTSSSYEQYF
CDR3nt: TGTGCCAGCAGCCGGACTTCGAGCTCCTACGAGCAGTACTTC

d_gene: -
abundance: few
v_gene: TRBV18
j_gene: TRBJ1-1
len: 14
CDR3aa: CASSPPFGRGVAFF
CDR3nt: TGTGCCAGCTCACCACCATTCGGTAGAGGGGTGGCTTTCTTT

d_gene: -
abundance: -
v_gene: TRBV7-2
j_gene: TRBJ1-6
len: 13
CDR3aa: CASSSRGDSPLHF
CDR3nt: TGTGCCAGCAGCTCCCGGGGTGATTCACCCCTCCACTTT

d_gene: TRBD2
abundance: few
v_gene: TRBV20-1
j_gene: TRBJ2-5
len: 15
CDR3aa: CSARLAGALTGTQYF
CDR3nt: TGCAGTGCCAGACTAGCGGGGGCCCTGACAGGGACCCAGTACTTC

d_gene: -
abundance: -
v_gene: TRBV5-1
j_gene: TRBJ1-1
len: 13
CDR3aa: CASSLGVDTEAFF
CDR3nt: TGCGCCAGCAGCTTGGGGGTGGACACTGAAGCTTTCTTT

d_gene: -
abundance: -
v_gene: TRBV6-2/TRBV6-3
j_gene: TRBJ1-1
len: 13
CDR3aa: CASTIREYTEAFF
CDR3nt: TGTGCCAGCACCATACGGGAATACACTGAAGCTTTCTTT

d_gene: -
abundance: few
v_gene: TRBV6-8
j_gene: TRBJ1-1
len: 16
CDR3aa: CASIPWVWGEYTEAFF
CDR3nt: TGTGCCAGCATCCCGTGGGTCTGGGGGGAATACACTGAAGCTTTCTTT

d_gene: -
abundance: -
v_gene: TRBV5-1
j_gene: TRBJ2-3
len: 14
CDR3aa: CATSLGDSTDTQYF
CDR3nt: TGCGCCACCTCGCTGGGGGACAGCACAGATACGCAGTATTTT

d_gene: -
abundance: few
v_gene: TRBV24-1
j_gene: TRBJ2-1
len: 15
CDR3aa: CATSDPGDSYNEQFF
CDR3nt: TGTGCCACCAGTGATCCTGGGGATTCCTACAATGAGCAGTTCTTC

d_gene: -
abundance: few
v_gene: TRBV5-8
j_gene: TRBJ1-2
len: 15
CDR3aa: CASSLPRVSPYGYTF
CDR3nt: TGTGCCAGCAGCTTGCCCAGGGTCTCGCCCTATGGCTACACCTTC

d_gene: -
abundance: -
v_gene: TRBV6-2/TRBV6-3
j_gene: TRBJ1-2
len: 14
CDR3aa: CASGRDLAVLSYTF
CDR3nt: TGTGCCAGCGGGCGGGACCTCGCCGTCCTAAGCTACACCTTC

d_gene: TRBD1
abundance: few
v_gene: TRBV11-2
j_gene: TRBJ2-2
len: 16
CDR3aa: CASRRPGTGATGELFF
CDR3nt: TGTGCCAGCAGAAGACCCGGGACAGGGGCAACCGGGGAGCTGTTTTTT

d_gene: -
abundance: -
v_gene: TRBV7-9
j_gene: TRBJ1-5
len: 12
CDR3aa: CASTTGAGPQHF
CDR3nt: TGTGCCAGCACCACCGGGGCGGGGCCCCAGCATTTT

d_gene: -
abundance: few
v_gene: TRBV7-8
j_gene: TRBJ2-3
len: 15
CDR3aa: CASRPGLPVPDTQYF
CDR3nt: TGTGCCAGCAGACCGGGACTTCCCGTTCCAGATACGCAGTATTTT

d_gene: -
abundance: many
v_gene: TRBV18
j_gene: TRBJ2-5
len: 13
CDR3aa: CASSPPGRETQYF
CDR3nt: TGTGCCAGCAGTCCTCCCGGGCGAGAGACCCAGTACTTC